These 5 T cell receptor beta chains originate from one sample sequenced in a study of CXCR3-negative and CXCR3-positive naive CD8 T cells. 5' RACE with UMI labels generated the TRB cDNA libraries. TCRdb re-called the 5' RACE reads and shows each CDR3 protein once, DNA omitted. This table holds some 6,700 distinct CDR3 sequences. Sequencing was performed on naive CXCR3- CD8+ T cells from blood. Subset specified: CD45RO-CCR7+CD27+CD95- naive CD8+ T cells lacking CXCR3 (TNR3-). Receptors were obtained from a human donor in good health. Some clones in this sample may be carry-over from other donors' samples.

CDR3 region: CASSPGGQGADEQYF. This sequence joins TRBV7-3 and TRBJ2-7; TCRdb indicates TRBD1, and absent DNA this call remains unverified. The CDR3 runs 15 residues. Germline assignment: CDR1 SGHTA and CDR2 FQGTGA.

The chain recombines TRBV20-1 with TRBJ2-1; TCRdb's assignment of TRBD2 cannot be checked, as there is no DNA. The germline gives CDR1 DFQATT, CDR2 SNEGSKA (reference sequence). CDR3 size: 15 residues. This CDR3 is CSATRTSGHINEQFF.

The rearrangement links TRBV7-8 to TRBJ2-3. Per the germline V gene, CDR1 is SGHVS and CDR2 is FQNEAQ. The CDR3 covers 14 residues. CDR3 sequence: CASSLALDTDTQYF.

This clonotype is called medium-sized based on its frequency. The J gene is TRBJ2-7, the V gene TRBV7-2. Looked up from germline, CDR1 is SGHTA and CDR2 is FQGNSA. The CDR3 is 14 amino acids. Here the CDR3 reads CASSLVPGRYEQYF.

V usage is TRBV20-1 and J usage is TRBJ1-1; TCRdb names TRBD1, which stays unverified in the absence of DNA. In germline, CDR1 is DFQATT, CDR2 SNEGSKA (reference sequence). The CDR3 totals 12 residues. CDR3: CSAVGARPEAFF.